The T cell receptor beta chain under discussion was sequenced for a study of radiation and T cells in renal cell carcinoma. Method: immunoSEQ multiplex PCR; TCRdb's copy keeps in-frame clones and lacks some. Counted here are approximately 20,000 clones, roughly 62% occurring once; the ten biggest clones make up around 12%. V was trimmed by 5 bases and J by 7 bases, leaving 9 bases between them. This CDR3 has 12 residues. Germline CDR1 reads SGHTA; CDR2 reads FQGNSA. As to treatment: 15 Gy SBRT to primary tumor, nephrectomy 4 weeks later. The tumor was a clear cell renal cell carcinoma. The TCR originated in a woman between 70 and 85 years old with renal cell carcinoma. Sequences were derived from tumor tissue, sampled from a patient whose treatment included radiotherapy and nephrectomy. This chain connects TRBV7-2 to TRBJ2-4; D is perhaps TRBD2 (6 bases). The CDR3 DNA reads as TGTGCCAGCAGCGCCGGGACTAACATTCAGTACTTC. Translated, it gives CASSAGTNIQYF.